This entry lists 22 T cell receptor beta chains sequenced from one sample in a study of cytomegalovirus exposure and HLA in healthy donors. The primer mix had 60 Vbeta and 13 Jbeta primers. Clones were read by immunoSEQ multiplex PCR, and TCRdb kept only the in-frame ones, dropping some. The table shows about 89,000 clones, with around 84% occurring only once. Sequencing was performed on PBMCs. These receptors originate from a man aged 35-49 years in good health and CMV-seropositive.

CDR3 bases: TGCGCCAGCAGCTTGGAGGGGTTCAATCAGCCCCAGCATTTT. Translated, it gives CASSLEGFNQPQHF. The V gene is TRBV5-1, the J gene TRBJ1-5, with D possibly being TRBD1 (5 bases). With 0 bases removed from V and 3 bases from J, the gap between germline ends came to 7 bases. The CDR3 runs 14 residues. Germline V gives CDR1 SGHRS, CDR2 YFSETQ.

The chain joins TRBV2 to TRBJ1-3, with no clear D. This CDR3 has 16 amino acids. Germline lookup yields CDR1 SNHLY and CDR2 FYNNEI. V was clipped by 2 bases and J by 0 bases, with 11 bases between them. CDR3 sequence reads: CASSEIGVSSGNTIYF. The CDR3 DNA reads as TGTGCCAGCAGTGAAATCGGGGTGTCCTCTGGAAACACCATATATTTT.

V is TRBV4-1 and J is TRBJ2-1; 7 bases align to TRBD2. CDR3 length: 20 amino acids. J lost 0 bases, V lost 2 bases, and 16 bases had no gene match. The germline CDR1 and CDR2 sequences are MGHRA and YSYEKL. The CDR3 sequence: CASSQIPPSSGTRSYNEQFF. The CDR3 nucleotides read TGCGCCAGCAGCCAAATTCCCCCCTCTAGCGGAACTCGCTCCTACAATGAGCAGTTCTTC.

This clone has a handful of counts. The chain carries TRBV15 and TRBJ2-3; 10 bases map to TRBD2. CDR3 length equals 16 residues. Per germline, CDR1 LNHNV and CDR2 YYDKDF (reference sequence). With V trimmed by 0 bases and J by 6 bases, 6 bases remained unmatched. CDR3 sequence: CATSRDLAGGRDTQYF. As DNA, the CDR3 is TGTGCCACCAGCAGAGACTTAGCGGGGGGTAGGGATACGCAGTATTTT. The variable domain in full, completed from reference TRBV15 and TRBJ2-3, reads DAMVIQNPRYQVTQFGKPVTLSCSQTLNHNVMYWYQQKSSQAPKLLFHYYDKDFNNEADTPDNFQSRRPNTSFCFLDIRSPGLGDTAMYLCATSRDLAGGRDTQYFGPGTRLTVL.

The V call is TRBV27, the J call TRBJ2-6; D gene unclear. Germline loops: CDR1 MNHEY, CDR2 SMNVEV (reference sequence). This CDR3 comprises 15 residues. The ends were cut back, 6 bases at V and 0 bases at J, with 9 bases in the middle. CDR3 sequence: CASRHTSSGANVLTF. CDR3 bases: TGTGCCAGCAGACACACAAGCTCTGGGGCCAACGTCCTGACTTTC.

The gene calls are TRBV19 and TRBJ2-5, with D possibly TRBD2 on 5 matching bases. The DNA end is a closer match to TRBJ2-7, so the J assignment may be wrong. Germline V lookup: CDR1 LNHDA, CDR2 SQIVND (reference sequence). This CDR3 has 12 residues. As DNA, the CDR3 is TGTGCCAGTAGTATAGGCGGGTCCGAGCAGTACTTC. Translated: CASSIGGSEQYF.

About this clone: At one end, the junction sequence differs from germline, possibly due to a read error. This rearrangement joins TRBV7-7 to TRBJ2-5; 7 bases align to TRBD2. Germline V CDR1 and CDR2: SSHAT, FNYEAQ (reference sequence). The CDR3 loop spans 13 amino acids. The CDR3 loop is CASSTGLVETQYF. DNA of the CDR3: TGTGCTAGCAGCACCGGACTAGTGGAGACCCAGTACTTC. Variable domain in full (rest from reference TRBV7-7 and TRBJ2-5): GAGVSQSPRYKVTKRGQDVTLRCDPISSHATLYWYQQALGQGPEFLTYFNYEAQPDKSGLPSDRFSAERPEGSISTLTIQRTEQRDSAMYRCASSTGLVETQYFGPGTRLLVL.

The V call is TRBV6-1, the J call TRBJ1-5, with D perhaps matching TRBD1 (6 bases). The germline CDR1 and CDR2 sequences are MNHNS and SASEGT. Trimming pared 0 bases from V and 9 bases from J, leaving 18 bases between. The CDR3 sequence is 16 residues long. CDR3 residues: CASSEAAGANTWPQHF. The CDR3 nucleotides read TGTGCCAGCAGTGAAGCGGCAGGGGCGAATACGTGGCCCCAGCATTTT.

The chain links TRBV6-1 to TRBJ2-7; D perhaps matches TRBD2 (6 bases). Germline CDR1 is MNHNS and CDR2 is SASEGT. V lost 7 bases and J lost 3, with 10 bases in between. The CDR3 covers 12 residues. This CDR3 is CASTRDFYEQYF. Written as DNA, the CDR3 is TGTGCCAGCACCAGGGACTTCTACGAGCAGTACTTC.

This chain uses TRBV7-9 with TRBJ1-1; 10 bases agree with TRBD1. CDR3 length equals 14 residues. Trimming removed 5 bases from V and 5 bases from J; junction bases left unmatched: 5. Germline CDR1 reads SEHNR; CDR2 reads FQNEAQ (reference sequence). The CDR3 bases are TGTGCCAGCAGCACGACAGGGGGCCTTACTGAAGCTTTCTTT. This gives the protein CASSTTGGLTEAFF. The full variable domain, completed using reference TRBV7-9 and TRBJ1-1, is DTGVSQNPRHKITKRGQNVTFRCDPISEHNRLYWYRQTLGQGPEFLTYFQNEAQLEKSRLLSDRFSAERPKGSFSTLEIQRTEQGDSAMYLCASSTTGGLTEAFFGQGTRLTVV.

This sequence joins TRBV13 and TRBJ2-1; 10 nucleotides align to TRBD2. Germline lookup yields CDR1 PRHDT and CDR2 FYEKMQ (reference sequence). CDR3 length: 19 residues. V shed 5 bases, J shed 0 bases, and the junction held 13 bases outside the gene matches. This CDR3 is CASSPRTSGQKSSYNEQFF. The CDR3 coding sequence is TGTGCCAGCAGCCCCAGGACTAGCGGTCAGAAGAGCTCCTACAATGAGCAGTTCTTC.

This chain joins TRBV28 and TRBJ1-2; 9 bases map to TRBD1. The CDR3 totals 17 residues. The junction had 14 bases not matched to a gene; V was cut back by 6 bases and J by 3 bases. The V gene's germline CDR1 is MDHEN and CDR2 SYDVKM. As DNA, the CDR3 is TGTGCCAGCAGCGCATCCGGGACAGGGAAAGAAGACTATGGCTACACCTTC. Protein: CASSASGTGKEDYGYTF.

The CDR3 loop is CASSSPGLAGGWGTGELFF. The CDR3 nucleotides are TGTGCCAGCAGCAGCCCTGGACTAGCGGGGGGGTGGGGTACCGGGGAGCTGTTTTTT. The V and J genes are TRBV7-2 and TRBJ2-2, with TRBD2 identical over 15 bases. In germline, CDR1 is SGHTA, CDR2 FQGNSA. Trimming removed 5 bases from V and 5 bases from J; junction bases left unmatched: 12. The CDR3 spans 19 residues.

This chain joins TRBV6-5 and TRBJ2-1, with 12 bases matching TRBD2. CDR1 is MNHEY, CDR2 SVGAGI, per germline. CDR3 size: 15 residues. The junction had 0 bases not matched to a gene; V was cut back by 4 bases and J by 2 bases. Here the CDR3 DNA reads TGTGCCAGCAGTTCTAGCGGGAGGGCCTACAATGAGCAGTTCTTC. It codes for CASSSSGRAYNEQFF.

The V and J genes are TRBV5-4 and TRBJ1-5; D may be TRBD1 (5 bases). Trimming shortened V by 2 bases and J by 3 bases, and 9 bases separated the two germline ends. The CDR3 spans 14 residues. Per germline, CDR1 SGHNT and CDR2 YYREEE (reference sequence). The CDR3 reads CASSFRGSNQPQHF. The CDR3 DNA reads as TGTGCCAGCAGCTTTCGGGGGTCCAATCAGCCCCAGCATTTT.

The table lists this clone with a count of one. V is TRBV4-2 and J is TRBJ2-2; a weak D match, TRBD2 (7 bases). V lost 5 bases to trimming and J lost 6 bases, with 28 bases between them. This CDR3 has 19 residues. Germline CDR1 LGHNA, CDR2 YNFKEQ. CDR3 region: CASSFIGTGGPQGSGELFF. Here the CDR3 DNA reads TGTGCCAGCAGCTTCATAGGGACCGGGGGGCCCCAGGGGTCCGGGGAGCTGTTTTTT.

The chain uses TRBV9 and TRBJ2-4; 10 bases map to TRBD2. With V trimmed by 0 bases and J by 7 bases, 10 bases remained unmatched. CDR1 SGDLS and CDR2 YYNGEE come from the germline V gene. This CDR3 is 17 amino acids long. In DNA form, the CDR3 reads TGTGCCAGCAGCGTAGCTCTAGCGGGGGTTGAAGGGAACATTCAGTACTTC. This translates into CASSVALAGVEGNIQYF.

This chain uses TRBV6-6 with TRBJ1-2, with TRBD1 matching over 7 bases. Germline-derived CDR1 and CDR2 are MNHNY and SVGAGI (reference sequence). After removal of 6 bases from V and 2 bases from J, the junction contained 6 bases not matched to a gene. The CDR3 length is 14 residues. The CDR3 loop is CASSPTTGNYGYTF. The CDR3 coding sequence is TGTGCCAGCAGCCCAACGACAGGGAACTATGGCTACACCTTC.

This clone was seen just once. In nucleotides, the CDR3 is TGTGCCAGCAGAGGGACAGGTCAGAACACTGAAGCTTTCTTT. Translated, it gives CASRGTGQNTEAFF. This sequence joins TRBV28 and TRBJ1-1, with TRBD1 matching 8 bases. The CDR3 covers 14 residues. Germline V gives CDR1 MDHEN, CDR2 SYDVKM. Trimming at V came to 6 bases and at J to 1 base, leaving 4 bases not matched to a gene.

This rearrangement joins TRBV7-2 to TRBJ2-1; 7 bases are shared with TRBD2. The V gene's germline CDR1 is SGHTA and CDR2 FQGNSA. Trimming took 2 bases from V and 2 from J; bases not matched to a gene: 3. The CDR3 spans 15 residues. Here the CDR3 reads CASSLWREPYNEQFF. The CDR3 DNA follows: TGTGCCAGCAGCTTATGGCGGGAGCCCTACAATGAGCAGTTCTTC.

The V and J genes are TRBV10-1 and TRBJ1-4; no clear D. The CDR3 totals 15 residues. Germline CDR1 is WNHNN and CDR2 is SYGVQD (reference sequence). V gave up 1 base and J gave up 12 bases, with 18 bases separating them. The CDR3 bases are TGCGCCAGCAGTGAGTGGGTGGCAGGAGCGGTAGAACTGTTTTTT. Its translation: CASSEWVAGAVELFF.

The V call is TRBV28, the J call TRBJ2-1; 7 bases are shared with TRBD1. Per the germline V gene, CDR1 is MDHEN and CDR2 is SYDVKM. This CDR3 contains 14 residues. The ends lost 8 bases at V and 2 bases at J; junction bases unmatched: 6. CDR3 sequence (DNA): TGTGCCAGCTTTGCGACAGGGACCTACAATGAGCAGTTCTTC. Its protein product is CASFATGTYNEQFF.